These T cell receptor beta chains were read from a single sample in a study of radiotherapy plus CTLA-4 blockade in lung cancer. Sequenced by immunoSEQ multiplex PCR; TCRdb stores in-frame clones only, minus some. The profile shows more than 9,500 clones, around 80% of them singletons. This material consisted of peripheral blood, taken from a patient treated with radiotherapy plus ipilimumab. The source of these receptors is a human donor with non-small cell lung cancer that progressed on radiotherapy plus ipilimumab. Both conserved end residues are part of each CDR3. D genes are given only for firm matches. Not all rows give a size; the values are once, few, many and, for expanded clones, a class.

V: TRBV19; D: -; size: -; J: TRBJ2-3; CDR3: CASSIGGGAGADTQYF; DNA: TGTGCCAGTAGTATAGGAGGGGGGGCGGGTGCAGATACGCAGTATTTT
V: TRBV2; D: TRBD2; size: once; J: TRBJ2-3; CDR3: CASSSRTSGSDTQYF; DNA: TGTGCCAGCAGTTCCCGGACTAGCGGGTCAGATACGCAGTATTTT
V: TRBV27; D: TRBD1; size: few; J: TRBJ1-6; CDR3: CASSSTFGQGAGGYSPLHF; DNA: TGTGCCAGCAGCTCAACCTTCGGACAGGGGGCCGGCGGATATTCACCCCTCCACTTT
V: TRBV7-8; D: -; size: -; J: TRBJ2-1; CDR3: CASSLVSGTLGNGQFF; DNA: TGTGCCAGCAGCTTAGTATCAGGTACCCTTGGAAACGGGCAGTTCTTC
V: TRBV5-1; D: TRBD2; size: -; J: TRBJ2-7; CDR3: CASSFGLAGAYEQYF; DNA: TGCGCCAGCAGCTTCGGACTAGCGGGGGCGTACGAGCAGTACTTC
V: TRBV5-1; D: TRBD1; size: -; J: TRBJ2-7; CDR3: CASTDRDGVGEQYF; DNA: TGCGCCAGCACGGACAGGGATGGAGTAGGCGAGCAGTACTTC
V: TRBV19; D: TRBD1; size: -; J: TRBJ1-3; CDR3: CASSKVTRDSPSGNTIYF; DNA: TGTGCCAGTAGTAAGGTCACCCGGGACAGCCCCTCTGGAAACACCATATATTTT
V: TRBV7-8; D: TRBD1; size: few; J: TRBJ1-3; CDR3: CASSSPTGPVRNTIYF; DNA: TGTGCCAGCAGCTCACCGACAGGGCCTGTTAGAAACACCATATATTTT
V: TRBV18; D: -; size: -; J: TRBJ1-1; CDR3: CASLPVLEAEAFF; DNA: TGTGCCAGCTTACCAGTTTTGGAGGCTGAAGCTTTCTTT
V: TRBV19; D: -; size: -; J: TRBJ1-5; CDR3: CASSGRGAYSNQPQHF; DNA: TGTGCCAGTAGTGGGAGGGGTGCTTATAGCAATCAGCCCCAGCATTTT
V: TRBV7-3; D: TRBD1; size: -; J: TRBJ1-1; CDR3: CASSGTGGQSEAFF; DNA: TGTGCCAGCAGCGGGACAGGGGGTCAGTCTGAAGCTTTCTTT
V: TRBV27; D: -; size: -; J: TRBJ2-3; CDR3: CASRGAQGKHTQYF; DNA: TGTGCCAGCAGGGGCGCACAGGGCAAGCATACGCAGTATTTT
V: TRBV19; D: TRBD1; size: -; J: TRBJ1-1; CDR3: CASSTTGAGTEAFF; DNA: TGTGCCAGTAGTACGACAGGGGCGGGGACTGAAGCTTTCTTT
V: TRBV6-4; D: TRBD2; size: -; J: TRBJ2-1; CDR3: CATQPTSGGDNEQFF; DNA: TGTGCCACCCAACCCACTAGCGGGGGGGACAATGAGCAGTTCTTC
V: TRBV12-5; D: -; size: -; J: TRBJ1-3; CDR3: CASGLVGPELSGNTIYF; DNA: TGTGCTAGTGGTTTGGTGGGTCCCGAGCTGTCTGGAAACACCATATATTTT
V: TRBV10-3; D: -; size: -; J: TRBJ1-4; CDR3: CAISLTESNEKLFF; DNA: TGTGCCATCAGCCTGACGGAGTCTAATGAAAAACTGTTTTTT
V: TRBV18; D: TRBD2; size: -; J: TRBJ2-3; CDR3: CASSLLAQSTDTQYF; DNA: TGTGCCAGCTCATTACTAGCGCAGAGCACAGATACGCAGTATTTT
V: TRBV19; D: TRBD1; size: once; J: TRBJ1-5; CDR3: CASSISGQGNQPQHF; DNA: TGTGCCAGTAGTATCTCGGGACAGGGCAATCAGCCCCAGCATTTT
V: TRBV19; D: TRBD1; size: -; J: TRBJ1-5; CDR3: CASSSTLGQGTRNQPQHF; DNA: TGTGCCAGTAGTTCAACTCTGGGACAGGGAACCCGCAATCAGCCCCAGCATTTT
V: TRBV9; D: -; size: -; J: TRBJ1-1; CDR3: CASSGGTYTEAFF; DNA: TGTGCCAGCAGCGGAGGGACGTACACTGAAGCTTTCTTT
V: TRBV19; D: -; size: -; J: TRBJ1-1; CDR3: CASSRTLNTEAFF; DNA: TGTGCCAGTAGTAGGACACTGAACACTGAAGCTTTCTTT
V: TRBV19; D: TRBD2; size: -; J: TRBJ2-4; CDR3: CASSSLTSGGSNIQYF; DNA: TGTGCCAGTAGTTCCCTGACTAGCGGGGGTTCAAACATTCAGTACTTC
V: TRBV6-1; D: TRBD1; size: -; J: TRBJ1-3; CDR3: CASSESTGAGGNTIYF; DNA: TGTGCCAGCAGTGAATCAACAGGGGCCGGTGGAAACACCATATATTTT
V: TRBV14; D: TRBD2; size: -; J: TRBJ2-1; CDR3: CASSQDGTTGLNEQFF; DNA: TGTGCCAGCAGCCAAGACGGGACTACTGGACTCAATGAGCAGTTCTTC
V: TRBV6-5; D: TRBD1; size: medium-sized; J: TRBJ2-7; CDR3: CASSRPGQGIGEQYF; DNA: TGTGCCAGCAGTAGACCGGGACAGGGAATTGGCGAGCAGTACTTC
V: TRBV2; D: -; size: -; J: TRBJ2-3; CDR3: CASSEQDGLLDTQYF; DNA: TGTGCCAGCAGTGAGCAGGACGGCCTTTTAGATACGCAGTATTTT
V: TRBV13; D: -; size: -; J: TRBJ2-1; CDR3: CASSAWRGDSSEQFF; DNA: TGTGCCAGCAGCGCTTGGAGGGGCGATTCGTCCGAGCAGTTCTTC
V: TRBV28; D: -; size: -; J: TRBJ1-3; CDR3: CASSQGNSGNTIYF; DNA: TGTGCCAGTTCTCAGGGGAATAGTGGAAACACCATATATTTT
V: TRBV9; D: TRBD1; size: -; J: TRBJ2-3; CDR3: CASSVAPQGGTDTQYF; DNA: TGTGCCAGCAGCGTAGCGCCCCAGGGGGGCACAGATACGCAGTATTTT
V: TRBV7-9; D: -; size: -; J: TRBJ2-3; CDR3: CASSPGLFTDTQYF; DNA: TGTGCCAGCAGCCCAGGCCTTTTCACAGATACGCAGTATTTT
V: TRBV5-1; D: -; size: -; J: TRBJ1-3; CDR3: CASSLGANSGNTIYF; DNA: TGCGCCAGCAGCTTGGGGGCAAACTCTGGAAACACCATATATTTT
V: TRBV7-6; D: TRBD2; size: -; J: TRBJ2-1; CDR3: CASSSQLAAGSSYNEQFF; DNA: TGTGCCAGCAGCTCCCAACTAGCGGCTGGGAGCTCCTACAATGAGCAGTTCTTC
V: TRBV9; D: -; size: -; J: TRBJ2-5; CDR3: CASSVGGGGETQYF; DNA: TGTGCCAGCAGCGTAGGGGGGGGCGGGGAGACCCAGTACTTC
V: TRBV6-1; D: -; size: -; J: TRBJ2-1; CDR3: CASSEQGGGSNEQFF; DNA: TGTGCCAGCAGTGAACAGGGGGGGGGTTCCAATGAGCAGTTCTTC
V: TRBV6-1; D: -; size: -; J: TRBJ1-2; CDR3: CASSESIGPNYGYTF; DNA: TGTGCCAGCAGTGAGAGTATAGGACCCAACTATGGCTACACCTTC
V: TRBV18; D: -; size: -; J: TRBJ1-2; CDR3: CASSPAARSNYGYTF; DNA: TGTGCCAGCTCACCCGCCGCCAGATCTAACTATGGCTACACCTTC
V: TRBV7-9; D: -; size: -; J: TRBJ1-1; CDR3: CASSSRFEDTEAFF; DNA: TGTGCCAGCAGCTCCCGATTCGAGGACACTGAAGCTTTCTTT
V: TRBV25-1; D: -; size: -; J: TRBJ2-5; CDR3: CATRDGQETQYF; DNA: TGTGCCACCAGGGACGGCCAAGAGACCCAGTACTTC
V: TRBV28; D: -; size: -; J: TRBJ1-2; CDR3: CASRSGLGVHYGYTF; DNA: TGTGCCAGCAGGAGCGGCCTGGGGGTCCACTATGGCTACACCTTC
V: TRBV6-1; D: -; size: once; J: TRBJ1-1; CDR3: CASSEDGVNTEAFF; DNA: TGTGCCAGCAGTGAAGACGGGGTGAACACTGAAGCTTTCTTT
V: TRBV6-1; D: TRBD2; size: -; J: TRBJ2-7; CDR3: CASSGPGTSGGSYEQYF; DNA: TGTGCCAGCAGTGGGCCCGGGACTAGCGGGGGTTCCTACGAGCAGTACTTC
V: TRBV19; D: TRBD1; size: -; J: TRBJ1-2; CDR3: CASSIDGTGANYGYTF; DNA: TGTGCCAGTAGTATCGATGGGACAGGGGCTAACTATGGCTACACCTTC
V: TRBV9; D: -; size: -; J: TRBJ2-3; CDR3: CASSGGTSTDTQYF; DNA: TGTGCCAGCAGCGGCGGGACTAGCACAGATACGCAGTATTTT
V: TRBV7-2; D: -; size: -; J: TRBJ2-7; CDR3: CASSPNPYEQYF; DNA: TGTGCCAGCAGCCCGAATCCTTACGAGCAGTACTTC
V: TRBV5-8; D: TRBD1; size: -; J: TRBJ2-7; CDR3: CASSLDDRGPKQYF; DNA: TGTGCCAGCAGCTTGGATGACAGGGGGCCCAAGCAGTACTTC
V: TRBV7-2; D: -; size: once; J: TRBJ2-5; CDR3: CASSSFGTTQETQYF; DNA: TGTGCCAGCAGCTCCTTCGGGACGACCCAAGAGACCCAGTACTTC
V: TRBV5-1; D: -; size: few; J: TRBJ1-2; CDR3: CASSLQTGSHYGYTF; DNA: TGCGCCAGCAGCCTACAAACAGGGTCTCACTATGGCTACACCTTC
V: TRBV6-5; D: -; size: -; J: TRBJ1-1; CDR3: CASSEPFMNTEAFF; DNA: TGTGCCAGCAGTGAACCTTTCATGAACACTGAAGCTTTCTTT
V: TRBV19; D: TRBD1; size: few; J: TRBJ1-2; CDR3: CASSIAGTGGYGYTF; DNA: TGTGCCAGTAGTATCGCCGGGACAGGGGGCTATGGCTACACCTTC
V: TRBV18; D: -; size: once; J: TRBJ1-2; CDR3: CASSESGVGYGYTF; DNA: TGTGCCAGCTCAGAATCAGGGGTCGGCTATGGCTACACCTTC
V: TRBV18; D: TRBD1; size: -; J: TRBJ1-1; CDR3: CASSRVTGGEAEAFF; DNA: TGTGCCAGCTCACGGGTCACAGGGGGCGAAGCTGAAGCTTTCTTT
V: TRBV7-2; D: -; size: few; J: TRBJ2-5; CDR3: CASSLGPTQETQYF; DNA: TGTGCCAGCAGCTTAGGGCCGACCCAAGAGACCCAGTACTTC
V: TRBV5-1; D: -; size: -; J: TRBJ2-5; CDR3: CASSLAEETQYF; DNA: TGCGCCAGCAGCTTGGCAGAAGAGACCCAGTACTTC
V: TRBV21-1; D: -; size: few; J: TRBJ1-6; CDR3: CASHRRVNNSQSPLHF; DNA: TGTGCCAGCCACCGGCGGGTTAACAACAGCCAATCACCCCTCCACTTT
V: TRBV2; D: TRBD1; size: -; J: TRBJ2-1; CDR3: CASSEGRTGYNEQFF; DNA: TGTGCCAGCAGTGAAGGGAGGACAGGGTACAATGAGCAGTTCTTC